This T cell receptor (beta chain) was captured in a study of shared clonotypes between healthy human individuals. Study-wide results and caveats: The small donor group covered limited genetic and exposure diversity. It was only blood that was sampled, and tissue repertoires likely differ.

Sequencing used immunoSEQ multiplex PCR; TCRdb keeps in-frame clones, though not all of them. Seen here are 400,000 to 600,000 clones, 79% observed once, and the top ten hold over 10%. Only Caucasian adults living in Nashville, Tennessee made up the donor group. As regards this clone: No antigen is known for it. This likely traces to a read error, being one base from a far larger clone. The same CDR3 can be traced to other DNA sequences in this sample.

The receptor was derived from a woman in her thirties or forties in good health. Some clones in this sample may be carry-over from other donors' samples. Sequenced: PBMCs.

Written as DNA, the CDR3 is TGTGCCAGCAGTTTACGATTCGACAGATTCACTGAAGCTTTCTTT. Translated: CASSLRFDRFTEAFF. The chain is built from TRBV28 and TRBJ1-1, with D maybe TRBD1 (5 bases). From germline, CDR1 is MDHEN and CDR2 SYDVKM. V shed 2 bases and J shed 4 bases, with 14 bases lying between them. The CDR3 is 15 residues long.